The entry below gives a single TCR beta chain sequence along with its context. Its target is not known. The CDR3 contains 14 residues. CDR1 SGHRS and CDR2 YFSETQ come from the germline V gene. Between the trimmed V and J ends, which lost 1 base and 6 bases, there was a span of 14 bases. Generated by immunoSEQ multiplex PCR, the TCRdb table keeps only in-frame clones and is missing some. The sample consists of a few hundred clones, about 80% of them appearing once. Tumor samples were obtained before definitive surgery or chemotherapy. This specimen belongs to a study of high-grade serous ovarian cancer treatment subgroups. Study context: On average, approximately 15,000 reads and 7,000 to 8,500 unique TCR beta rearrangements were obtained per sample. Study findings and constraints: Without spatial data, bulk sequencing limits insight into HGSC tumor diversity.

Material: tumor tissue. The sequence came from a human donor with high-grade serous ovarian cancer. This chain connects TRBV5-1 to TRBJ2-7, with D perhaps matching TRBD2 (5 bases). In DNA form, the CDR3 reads TGCGCCAGCAGCTTGAGGAGCGGCCTCCTCGAGCAGTACTTC. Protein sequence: CASSLRSGLLEQYF.